This TCR beta chain was obtained from a study of blood T cell repertoires in COVID-19. On the study more broadly: The United States, Italy and Spain supplied acute and convalescent COVID-19 samples. Sources were T cells, B-cell-depleted T cells, or PBMCs; the material itself was cDNA or gDNA.

Assay: immunoSEQ multiplex PCR; the TCRdb copy retains only in-frame clones and omits some. The sample carries about 130,000 clones, 55% to 75% recorded once. What was sequenced was peripheral blood. This receptor was identified in a woman between 65 and 79 years old with acute or convalescent COVID-19.

CDR3 nucleotide sequence: TGTGCCAGCAGCCCCTGGGCGGGGACTGTGTATTTT. It is translated as CASSPWAGTVYF. The genes are TRBV12-3 or TRBV12-4 and TRBJ2-3; D is possibly TRBD2 (6 bases). This CDR3 comprises 12 residues. Trimming took 6 bases from V and 14 from J, leaving 18 bases between them.